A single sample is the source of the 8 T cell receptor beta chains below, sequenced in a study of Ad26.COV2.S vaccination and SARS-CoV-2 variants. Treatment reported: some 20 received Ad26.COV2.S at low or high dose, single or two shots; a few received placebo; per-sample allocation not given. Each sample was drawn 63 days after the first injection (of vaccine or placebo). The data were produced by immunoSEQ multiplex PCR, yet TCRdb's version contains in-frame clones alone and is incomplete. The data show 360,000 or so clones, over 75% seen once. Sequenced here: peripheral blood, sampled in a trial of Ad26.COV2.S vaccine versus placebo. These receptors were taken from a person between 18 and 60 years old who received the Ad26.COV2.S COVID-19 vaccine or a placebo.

The CDR3 region is CASTQGYGYTF. The CDR3 DNA reads as TGTGCCAGCACGCAGGGCTATGGCTACACCTTC. This sequence joins TRBV12-3 or TRBV12-4 and TRBJ1-2; tentatively, D is TRBD1 (5 bases). Trimming removed 7 bases at V and 4 bases at J, with 7 bases between. This CDR3 contains 11 residues.

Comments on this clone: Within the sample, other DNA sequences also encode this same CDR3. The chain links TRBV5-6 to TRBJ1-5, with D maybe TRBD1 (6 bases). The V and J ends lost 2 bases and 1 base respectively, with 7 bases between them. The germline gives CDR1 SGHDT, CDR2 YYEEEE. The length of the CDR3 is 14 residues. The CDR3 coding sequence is TGTGCCAGCAGCTTAGGACAGAGCAATCAGCCCCAGCATTTT. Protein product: CASSLGQSNQPQHF.

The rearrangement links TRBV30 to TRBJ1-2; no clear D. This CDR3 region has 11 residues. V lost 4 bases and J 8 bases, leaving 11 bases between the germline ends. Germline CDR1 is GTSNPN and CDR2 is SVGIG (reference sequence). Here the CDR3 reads CAWNLRGGYTF. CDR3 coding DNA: TGTGCCTGGAACTTGCGAGGCGGCTACACCTTC.

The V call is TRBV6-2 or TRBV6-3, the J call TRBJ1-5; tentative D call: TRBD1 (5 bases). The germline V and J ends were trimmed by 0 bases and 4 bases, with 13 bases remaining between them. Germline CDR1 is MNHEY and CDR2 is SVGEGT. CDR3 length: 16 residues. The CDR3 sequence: CASSYSELQGNQPQHF. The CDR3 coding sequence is TGTGCCAGCAGTTACTCCGAGCTGCAGGGAAATCAGCCCCAGCATTTT.

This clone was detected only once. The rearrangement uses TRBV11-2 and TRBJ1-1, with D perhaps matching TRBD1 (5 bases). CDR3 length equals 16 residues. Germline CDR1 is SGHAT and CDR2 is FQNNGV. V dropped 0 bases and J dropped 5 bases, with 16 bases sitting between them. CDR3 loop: CASSLETEIMWTEAFF. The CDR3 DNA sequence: TGTGCCAGCAGCTTAGAGACAGAGATCATGTGGACTGAAGCTTTCTTT.

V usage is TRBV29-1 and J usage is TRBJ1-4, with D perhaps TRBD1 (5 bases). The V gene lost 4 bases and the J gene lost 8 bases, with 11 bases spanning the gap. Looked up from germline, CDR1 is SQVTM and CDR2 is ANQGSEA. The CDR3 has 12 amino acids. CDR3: CSVVGTGEKLFF. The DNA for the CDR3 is TGCAGCGTTGTAGGGACTGGAGAAAAACTGTTTTTT.

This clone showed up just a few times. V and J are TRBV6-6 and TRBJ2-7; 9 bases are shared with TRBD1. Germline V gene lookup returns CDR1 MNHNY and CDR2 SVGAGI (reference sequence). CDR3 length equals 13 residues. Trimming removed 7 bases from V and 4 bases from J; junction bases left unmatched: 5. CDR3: CASTGTGLYEQYF. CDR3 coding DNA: TGTGCCAGCACCGGGACAGGGCTTTACGAGCAGTACTTC.

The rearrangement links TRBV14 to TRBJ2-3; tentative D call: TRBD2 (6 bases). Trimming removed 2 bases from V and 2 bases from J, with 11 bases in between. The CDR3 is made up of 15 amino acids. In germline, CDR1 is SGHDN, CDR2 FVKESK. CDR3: CASSQTSGVTDTQYF. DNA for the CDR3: TGTGCCAGCAGCCAAACCTCGGGGGTCACAGATACGCAGTATTTT.